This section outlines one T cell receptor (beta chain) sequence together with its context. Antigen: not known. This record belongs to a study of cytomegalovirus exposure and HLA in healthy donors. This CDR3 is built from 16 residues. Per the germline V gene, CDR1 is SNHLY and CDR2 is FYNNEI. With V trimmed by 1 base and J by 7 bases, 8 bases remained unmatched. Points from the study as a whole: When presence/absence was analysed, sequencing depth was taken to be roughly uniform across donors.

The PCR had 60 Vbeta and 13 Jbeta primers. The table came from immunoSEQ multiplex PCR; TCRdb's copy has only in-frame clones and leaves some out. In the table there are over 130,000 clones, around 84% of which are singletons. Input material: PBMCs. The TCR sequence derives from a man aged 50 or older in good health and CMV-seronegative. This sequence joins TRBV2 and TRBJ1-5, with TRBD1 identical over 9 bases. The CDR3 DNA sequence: TGTGCCAGCAGTGAAGTGGGGACAGGGTTTTACCAGCCCCAGCATTTT. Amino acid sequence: CASSEVGTGFYQPQHF. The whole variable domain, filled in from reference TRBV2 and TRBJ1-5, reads EPEVTQTPSHQVTQMGQEVILRCVPISNHLYFYWYRQILGQKVEFLVSFYNNEISEKSEIFDDQFSVERPDGSNFTLKIRSTKLEDSAMYFCASSEVGTGFYQPQHFGDGTRLSIL.